This TCR beta chain comes out of a study of long-term antiretroviral therapy in people with HIV (dated by TCRdb to 2022 to 2024). Turning to the overall study: The earliest samples were collected roughly a decade before the 2015 WHO recommendation for immediate ART, at a time when ART was usually postponed until CD4 counts fell. No cross-contamination during QIAcube processing was seen in test extractions of a monoclonal T-cell line run alongside about 33 polyclonal samples. Of the approximately 30 participants with HIV, ten to eleven were female. A retrospective serial study tested whether changes in peripheral blood TRB repertoire composition and diversity were associated with ART initiation and durable HIV suppression. The cohort contributed about 180 cryopreserved PBMC samples from 30 adults with confirmed HIV infection, collected serially over a mean of approximately 6 years (range 1-12). The research as a whole found: Samples dated from 2004 to 2017, and the ART regimens used may be less effective than current ones. Unsorted PBMC were profiled instead of sorted CD4+ and CD8+ T cells because pre-ART samples had limited cell numbers. At every time point, the repertoire was dominated by expanded TRB clones first identified before ART initiation, although this dominance fluctuated and, in many PLHIV, declined after ART. Starting ART was linked to a significant rise in TRB diversity, yet even after long-term ART the diversity remained significantly lower than in transplant donor controls. No data were available on ART adherence, viral resistance or therapy changes, limiting inferences about post-ART repertoire changes. Owing to limited PBMC availability, only the TCR beta chain was sequenced, without alpha chain pairing. Narrower CDR3 length ranges were observed in HIV repertoires than in controls, and an antigen-experienced repertoire with only a slight naive shift after ART was suggested by the network structure.

In the case of this clone: No cognate antigen has been identified for it. No much larger clone exists at a distance of one base, and base qualities are not known.

Via the germline V gene, CDR1 is MNHNS and CDR2 SASEGT. Measured from the cysteine to the phenylalanine, the CDR3 is 15 residues long. CDR3 DNA is the only sequence kept; it has 45 bases, read in frame from the first base. Trimming removed 4 bases from V and 4 bases from J, leaving 15 bases between the germline ends. The immunoSEQ hsTCRB v3.0 assay was used at survey level resolution to sequence the TRB variable region. TRB sequencing targeted a depth of 40,000-50,000 T-cell genomes per sample. Pooled TRB libraries were sequenced on an Illumina MiSeq with a v3 150-cycle kit. In the original analysis: Repertoire analysis was performed in R inside a reproducible Nextflow workflow that covered QC, data transformation and analysis. LymphoSeq2, an R package for exploring AIRR-Seq data, was used to implement custom analyses. After excluding several samples that yielded fewer than 5000 total TRB sequences, approximately 170 HIV repertoires remained for analysis. Among the roughly 190 retained HIV repertoires, 55 to 65 were collected before ART initiation and fewer than 150 were collected after ART initiation. Each repertoire was downsampled to 5000 TRB nucleotide sequences, and summary statistics were averaged across 100 downsampling iterations. Only TRB sequences with CDR3 regions of at least seven amino acids were retained for analysis. Diversity was assessed using a clonality score derived from Shannon entropy and using the Gini coefficient. Repertoire networks linked the top 5000 CDR3 amino acid sequences whenever two sequences differed by an edit distance of one. Antigen specificity groups and MHC restriction were predicted for TRB CDR3 amino acid sequences with GLIPH2. To flag known CMV, EBV, HIV or tissue antigen associations, CDR3 amino acid sequences were matched against VDJdb and McPAS-TCR. Pre-ART, post-ART and control groups were compared with Wilcoxon signed-rank tests and Holm-Bonferroni correction. The clones in this table, taken by TCRdb from immuneACCESS, are in-frame only. Not every clone is retained; where verified, under half of the shortfall comes from an unresolved V gene, and the cause of the rest is unknown. That table gives V, J and clone size, and the DNA gave D and trimming. The sample profile shows around 28,000 clones; about nine tenths of them were found once. About 3.9% of the sample comes from the top ten.

Inclusion was restricted to participants for whom at least one PBMC sample before ART initiation and at least two post-ART samples were available. Every participant with HIV received treatment in the United States of America. Before DNA extraction, cryopreserved samples of roughly 0.9-11 million PBMC were thawed and then washed. At the time of the earliest PBMC sample for each participant with HIV, ages ranged from about 23 to 60 years. PBMC samples were contributed by each participant from 1-4 timepoints before ART initiation and 2-8 timepoints after ART initiation, with a median of 7 samples. Serial HIV viral load, CD4+ T-cell count, ART history and demographic data were obtained for every participant. Genomic DNA was extracted from unsorted PBMC with a Qiagen kit on a QIAcube, with processing performed in batches of 12 samples.

The rearrangement combines TRBV6-1 with TRBJ2-3; the D gene is possibly TRBD1 or TRBD2, with 6 bases matching each. The receptor was derived from a man between 18 and 35 years old with HIV. Specimen: unsorted PBMCs, collected 3.1 years after starting antiretroviral therapy. The DNA sequence is as follows: TGTGCCAGCAGTGGTGAGGGGGGATCAGCAGATACGCAGTATTTT. It codes for CASSGEGGSADTQYF.